This T cell receptor (beta chain) was sequenced for a study of cytomegalovirus exposure and HLA in healthy donors. On this clone: No antigen is known for it.

A multiplex PCR was run with 60 Vbeta primers and 13 Jbeta primers. Profiling relied on immunoSEQ multiplex PCR, and the TCRdb table lists in-frame clones only, not all of them. Of 200,000 to 250,000 clones listed, around 80% were seen once; the top ten hold about 0.6%. From germline, CDR1 is SGHRS and CDR2 YFSETQ. V lost 2 bases and J lost 0, with 11 bases in between. The CDR3 totals 15 residues. Broader study findings: Fewer N-insertions than the 666-donor mean were reportedly shown by an Asian-associated ancestry cluster in a later analysis.

The chain employs TRBV5-1 and TRBJ1-1, with D maybe TRBD1 (5 bases). This TCR derives from a woman aged 40 to 50 in good health and CMV-seronegative. Sequenced material: PBMCs. The CDR3 coding sequence is TGCGCCAGCAGCTTACGGGGGTTACTGAACACTGAAGCTTTCTTT. It translates to CASSLRGLLNTEAFF.